The TCR beta chain under discussion was sequenced for a study of CD8+ T cells in alopecia areata. In the study overall: Spontaneously alopecic C3H/HeJ graft donors, about 6-13 months old, gave skin to roughly 7-10-week-old female C3H/HeJ mice.

Findings of the study overall: Scalp sequencing captures resident alphabeta T cells of normal skin too. Lesional scalp, notably in alopecia totalis/universalis, had clonality above that of normal scalp.

Sequencing used cDNA as its template, made by extracting RNA and reverse transcribing it. The method was immunoSEQ multiplex PCR; TCRdb's version includes in-frame clones alone and lacks a portion of them. Listed for the sample are 8,300 or so clones, none seen a single time. There are 14 residues in the CDR3. Germline CDR1 NSQYPW, CDR2 LRSPGD (reference sequence). This clone was counted ten times or more. Its antigen is not identified. Gene names refer to mouse genes. The CDR3 end is not reached by the read, which stops 4 residues before it; the germline J gene fills it in. Sorting of pooled cutaneous lymph node cells used CD4, CD8alpha, NKG2D, NKG2ACE and other markers.

The source is a C3H/HeJ mouse with alopecia areata. Strain MHC haplotype: H2-k. Specimen: CD8+ T cells sorted from a lymph node. This sequence joins TRBV1 and TRBJ2-7, with 10 bases fitting TRBD2. CDR3 protein: CTCSVAGGAYEQYF. Partial CDR3 DNA: TGCACCTGCAGTGTGGCTGGGGGGGCGTAT.